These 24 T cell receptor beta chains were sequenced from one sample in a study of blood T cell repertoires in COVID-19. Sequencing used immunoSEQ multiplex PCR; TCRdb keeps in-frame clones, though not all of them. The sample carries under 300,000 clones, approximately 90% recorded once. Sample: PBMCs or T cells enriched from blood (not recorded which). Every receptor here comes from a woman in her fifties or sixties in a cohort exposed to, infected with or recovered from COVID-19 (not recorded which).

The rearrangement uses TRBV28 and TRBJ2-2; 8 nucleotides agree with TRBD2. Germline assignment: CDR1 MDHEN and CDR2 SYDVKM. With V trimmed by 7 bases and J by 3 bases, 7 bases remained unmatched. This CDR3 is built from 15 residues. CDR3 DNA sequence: TGTGCCAGCACTGAGAGCGGGAGAGACACCGGGGAGCTGTTTTTT. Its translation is CASTESGRDTGELFF.

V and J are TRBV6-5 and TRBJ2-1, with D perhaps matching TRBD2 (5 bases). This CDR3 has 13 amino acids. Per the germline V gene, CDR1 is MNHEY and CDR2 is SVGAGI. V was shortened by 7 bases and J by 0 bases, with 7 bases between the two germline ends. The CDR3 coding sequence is TGTGCCAGCATGAGGGACTCCTACAATGAGCAGTTCTTC. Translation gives CASMRDSYNEQFF.

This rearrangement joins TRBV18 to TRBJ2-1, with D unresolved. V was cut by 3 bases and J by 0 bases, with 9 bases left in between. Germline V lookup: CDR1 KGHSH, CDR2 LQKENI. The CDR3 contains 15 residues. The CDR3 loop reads CASSPPGSSYNEQFF. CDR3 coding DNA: TGTGCCAGCTCACCCCCGGGTAGCTCCTACAATGAGCAGTTCTTC.

CDR3 sequence: CASSERGTEQYF. The CDR3 DNA sequence: TGTGCCAGCAGTGAACGGGGTACCGAGCAGTACTTC. The chain has TRBV2 and TRBJ2-7, with D possibly being TRBD2 (5 bases). Germline V gives CDR1 SNHLY, CDR2 FYNNEI. CDR3 length: 12 residues. The V gene lost 2 bases and the J gene lost 6 bases, with 8 bases spanning the gap.

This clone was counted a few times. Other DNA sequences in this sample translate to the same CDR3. The CDR3 loop reads CASSETGNQPQHF. As DNA, the CDR3 is TGCGCCAGCAGTGAGACAGGCAATCAGCCCCAGCATTTT. The chain recombines TRBV10-1 with TRBJ1-5, with D hard to call. The CDR3 is 13 amino acids. Germline V gives CDR1 WNHNN, CDR2 SYGVQD (reference sequence). Trimming stripped 2 bases from V and 2 bases from J, with 4 bases between.

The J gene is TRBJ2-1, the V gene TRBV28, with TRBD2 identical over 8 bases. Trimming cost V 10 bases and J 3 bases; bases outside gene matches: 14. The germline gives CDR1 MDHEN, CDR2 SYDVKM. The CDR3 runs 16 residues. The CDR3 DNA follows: TGTGCCACCTCACCGGGGGGGCAGGGTGGCTACAATGAGCAGTTCTTC. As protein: CATSPGGQGGYNEQFF.

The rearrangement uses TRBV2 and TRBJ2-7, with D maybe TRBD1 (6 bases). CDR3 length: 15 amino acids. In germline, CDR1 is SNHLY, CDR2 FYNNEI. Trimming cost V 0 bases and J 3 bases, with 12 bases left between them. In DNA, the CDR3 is TGTGCCAGCAGTGAAGCCCCGGGACATTACTACGAGCAGTACTTC. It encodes CASSEAPGHYYEQYF.

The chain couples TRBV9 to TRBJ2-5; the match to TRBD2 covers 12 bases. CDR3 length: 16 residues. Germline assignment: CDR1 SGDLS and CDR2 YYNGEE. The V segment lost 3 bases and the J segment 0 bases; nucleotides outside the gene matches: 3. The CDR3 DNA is TGTGCCAGCAGCGGGACTAGCGGGACGTACCAAGAGACCCAGTACTTC. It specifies CASSGTSGTYQETQYF.

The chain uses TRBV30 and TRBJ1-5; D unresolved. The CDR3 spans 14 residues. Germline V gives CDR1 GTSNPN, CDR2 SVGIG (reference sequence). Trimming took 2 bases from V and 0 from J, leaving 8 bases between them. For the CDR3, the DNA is TGTGCCTGGAGTCCCGACAATAGCAATCAGCCCCAGCATTTT. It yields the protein CAWSPDNSNQPQHF.

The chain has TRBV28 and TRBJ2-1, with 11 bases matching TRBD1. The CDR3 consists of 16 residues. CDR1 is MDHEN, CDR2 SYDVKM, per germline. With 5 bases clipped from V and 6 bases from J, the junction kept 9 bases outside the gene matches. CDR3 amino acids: CASSPRTGGNLNEQFF. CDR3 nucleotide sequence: TGTGCCAGCAGTCCTCGGACAGGGGGCAACCTCAATGAGCAGTTCTTC.

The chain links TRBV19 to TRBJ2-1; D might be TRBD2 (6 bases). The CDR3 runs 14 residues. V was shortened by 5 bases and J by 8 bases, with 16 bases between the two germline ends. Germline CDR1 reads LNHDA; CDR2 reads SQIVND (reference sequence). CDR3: CASSDRGRDYEQFF. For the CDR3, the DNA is TGTGCCAGTAGTGACCGGGGCAGGGACTATGAGCAGTTCTTC.

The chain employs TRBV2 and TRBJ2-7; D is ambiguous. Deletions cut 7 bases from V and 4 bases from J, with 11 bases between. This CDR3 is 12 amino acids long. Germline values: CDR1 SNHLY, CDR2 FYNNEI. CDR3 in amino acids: CASNLNGYEQYF. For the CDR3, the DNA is TGTGCCAGCAACCTGAACGGTTACGAGCAGTACTTC.

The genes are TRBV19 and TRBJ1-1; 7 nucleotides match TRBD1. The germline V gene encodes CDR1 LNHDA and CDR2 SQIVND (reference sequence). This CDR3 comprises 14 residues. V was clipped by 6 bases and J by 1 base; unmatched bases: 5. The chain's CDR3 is CASRRQGTNTEAFF. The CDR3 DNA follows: TGTGCCAGTAGGAGACAGGGTACGAACACTGAAGCTTTCTTT. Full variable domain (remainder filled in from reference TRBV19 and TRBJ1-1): DGGITQSPKYLFRKEGQNVTLSCEQNLNHDAMYWYRQDPGQGLRLIYYSQIVNDFQKGDIAEGYSVSREKKESFPLTVTSAQKNPTAFYLCASRRQGTNTEAFFGQGTRLTVV.

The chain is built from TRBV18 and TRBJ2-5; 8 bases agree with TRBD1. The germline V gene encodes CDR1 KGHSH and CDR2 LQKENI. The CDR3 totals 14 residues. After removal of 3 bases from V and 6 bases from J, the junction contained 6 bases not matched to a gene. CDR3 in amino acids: CASSPGRGRQTQYF. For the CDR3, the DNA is TGTGCCAGCTCACCGGGCAGGGGGCGTCAGACCCAGTACTTC.

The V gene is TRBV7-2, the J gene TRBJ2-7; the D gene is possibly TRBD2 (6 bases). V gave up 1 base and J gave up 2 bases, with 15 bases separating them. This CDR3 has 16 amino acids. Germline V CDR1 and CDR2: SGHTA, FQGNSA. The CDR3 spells CASSLVWRDPPYEQYF. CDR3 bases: TGTGCCAGCAGCTTAGTTTGGCGGGACCCCCCCTACGAGCAGTACTTC.

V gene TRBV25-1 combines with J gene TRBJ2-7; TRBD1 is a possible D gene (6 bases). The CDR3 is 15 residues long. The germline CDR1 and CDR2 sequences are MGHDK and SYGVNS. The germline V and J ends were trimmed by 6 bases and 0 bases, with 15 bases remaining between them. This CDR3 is CASRGLQGISYEQYF. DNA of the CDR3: TGTGCCAGCAGAGGGTTACAGGGAATCTCCTACGAGCAGTACTTC.

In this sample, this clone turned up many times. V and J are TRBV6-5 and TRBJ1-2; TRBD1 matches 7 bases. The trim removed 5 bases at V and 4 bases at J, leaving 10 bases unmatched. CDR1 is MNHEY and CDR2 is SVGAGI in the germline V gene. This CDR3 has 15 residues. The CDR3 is CASSPRQGGSYGYTF. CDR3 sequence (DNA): TGTGCCAGCAGTCCACGACAGGGTGGGAGCTATGGCTACACCTTC.

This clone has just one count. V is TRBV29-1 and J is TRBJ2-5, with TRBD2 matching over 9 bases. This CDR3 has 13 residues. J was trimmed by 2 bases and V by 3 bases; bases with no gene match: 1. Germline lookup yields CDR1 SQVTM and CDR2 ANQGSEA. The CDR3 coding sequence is TGCAGCGTTGAGCTAGCGGGGCAAGAGACCCAGTACTTC. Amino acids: CSVELAGQETQYF.

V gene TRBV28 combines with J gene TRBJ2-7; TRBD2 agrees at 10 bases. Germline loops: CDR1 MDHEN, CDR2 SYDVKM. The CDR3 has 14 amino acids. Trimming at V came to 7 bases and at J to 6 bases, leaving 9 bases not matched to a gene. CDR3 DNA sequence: TGTGCCAGCACTGCTAGCGGGAGTAATCCCGAGCAGTACTTC. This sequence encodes CASTASGSNPEQYF.

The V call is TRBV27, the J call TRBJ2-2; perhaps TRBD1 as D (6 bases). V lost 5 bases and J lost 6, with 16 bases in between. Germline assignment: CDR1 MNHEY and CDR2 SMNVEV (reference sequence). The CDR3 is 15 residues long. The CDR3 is CASSMRQVGAGELFF. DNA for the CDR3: TGTGCCAGCAGTATGAGACAGGTCGGCGCCGGGGAGCTGTTTTTT.

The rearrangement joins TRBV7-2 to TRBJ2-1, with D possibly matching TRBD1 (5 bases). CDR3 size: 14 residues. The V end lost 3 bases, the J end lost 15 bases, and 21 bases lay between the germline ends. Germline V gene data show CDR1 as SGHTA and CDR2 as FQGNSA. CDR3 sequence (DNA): TGTGCCAGCAGCTTGGGCTCGCAGGGCCAAACGGGGTTCTTC. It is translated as CASSLGSQGQTGFF.

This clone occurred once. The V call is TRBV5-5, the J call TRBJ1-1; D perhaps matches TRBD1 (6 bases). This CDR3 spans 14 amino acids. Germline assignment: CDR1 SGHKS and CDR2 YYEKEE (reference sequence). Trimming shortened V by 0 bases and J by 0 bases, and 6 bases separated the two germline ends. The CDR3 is CASSLDRVNTEAFF. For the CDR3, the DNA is TGTGCCAGCAGCTTGGACAGGGTGAACACTGAAGCTTTCTTT.

As DNA, the CDR3 is TGTGCCAGCAGCTTTTTCCGGGGGGATACGCAGTATTTT. Its translation: CASSFFRGDTQYF. The chain couples TRBV9 to TRBJ2-3; tentative D call: TRBD2 (6 bases). Germline V gene data show CDR1 as SGDLS and CDR2 as YYNGEE. V lost 4 bases and J 6 bases, leaving 12 bases between the germline ends. This CDR3 is built from 13 residues.

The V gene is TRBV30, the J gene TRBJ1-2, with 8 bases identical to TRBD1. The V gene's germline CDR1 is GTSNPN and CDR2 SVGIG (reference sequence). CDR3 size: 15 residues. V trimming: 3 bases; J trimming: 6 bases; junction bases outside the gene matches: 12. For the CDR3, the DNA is TGTGCCTGGAGGGTAAAAGACAGGGGTAGTCATGGCTACACCTTC. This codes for CAWRVKDRGSHGYTF.